The 4 T cell receptor beta chains listed next were all sequenced from one sample in a study of cytomegalovirus exposure and HLA in healthy donors. The PCR was carried out with 60 Vbeta primers and 13 Jbeta primers. Clones were read by immunoSEQ multiplex PCR, and TCRdb kept only the in-frame ones, dropping some. This sample has 99,000 or so clones, with 65% to 85% found just once. The sequenced sample was PBMCs. The receptors stem from a male donor in good health and CMV-seronegative.

This clone has just a few counts. The rearrangement joins TRBV2 to TRBJ1-1, with 7 bases that match TRBD1. Germline CDR1 SNHLY, CDR2 FYNNEI. Losses at the gene ends were 10 bases for V and 1 base for J; bases not matched to a gene: 6. The CDR3 loop spans 13 amino acids. CDR3 sequence: CANTQGRNTEAFF. CDR3 DNA sequence: TGTGCCAATACACAGGGGCGGAACACTGAAGCTTTCTTT.

The rearrangement uses TRBV29-1 and TRBJ2-2; D remains unclear. Germline values: CDR1 SQVTM, CDR2 ANQGSEA. V lost 3 bases and J 1 base, leaving 9 bases between the germline ends. The CDR3 runs 14 residues. The CDR3 region has the DNA TGCAGCGTTGAGTTATACAGGAACACCGGGGAGCTGTTTTTT. Translation gives CSVELYRNTGELFF.

V usage is TRBV5-1 and J usage is TRBJ1-3; D gene ambiguous. This CDR3 region has 12 residues. Deletions cut 6 bases from V and 7 bases from J, with 11 bases between. Germline loops: CDR1 SGHRS, CDR2 YFSETQ. The DNA for the CDR3 is TGCGCCAGCACGTCCGAGAGCAACACCATATATTTT. Protein: CASTSESNTIYF.

The rearrangement joins TRBV9 to TRBJ1-1; no clear D gene. Per the germline V gene, CDR1 is SGDLS and CDR2 is YYNGEE. The CDR3 is 14 residues long. V was pared by 6 bases and J by 2 bases, with 14 bases between. Here the CDR3 DNA reads TGTGCCAGCACCCTATTGGGAGCTAACACTGAAGCTTTCTTT. Translated, it gives CASTLLGANTEAFF.